The 28 T cell receptor beta chains listed next were all sequenced from one sample in a study of shared clonotypes between healthy human individuals. The protocol was immunoSEQ multiplex PCR, while the TCRdb copy is restricted to in-frame clones and leaves out a portion. The table records hundreds of thousands of clones, 74% of them present only once. Sequenced input: memory CD4+ T cells sorted from blood. Subset: CD45RA-negative fraction. These receptor sequences come from a woman younger than 45 in good health.

DNA of the CDR3: TGTGCCACAGAAGACACCCACGGGCCTACAGATACGCAGTATTTT. Its protein is CATEDTHGPTDTQYF. This sequence joins TRBV15 and TRBJ2-3; D unclear. This CDR3 is built from 15 residues. In germline, CDR1 is LNHNV, CDR2 YYDKDF (reference sequence). Between the trimmed V and J ends, which lost 9 bases and 3 bases, there was a span of 19 bases.

The chain uses TRBV13 and TRBJ2-3; 7 bases are a match to TRBD2. The length of the CDR3 is 15 residues. The V and J ends lost 10 bases and 1 base, in that order; junction bases with no gene match: 11. Germline CDR1 PRHDT, CDR2 FYEKMQ (reference sequence). The CDR3 DNA is TGTGCCACCTCTGGCGGGAGTCTGGGCACAGATACGCAGTATTTT. Translation: CATSGGSLGTDTQYF. Full variable domain (missing parts from reference TRBV13 and TRBJ2-3): AAGVIQSPRHLIKEKRETATLKCYPIPRHDTVYWYQQGPGQDPQFLISFYEKMQSDKGSIPDRFSAQQFSDYHSELNMSSLELGDSALYFCATSGGSLGTDTQYFGPGTRLTVL.

Worth noting for this clone: This probably arose from a read error, given a far larger clone one base away. This same CDR3 is encoded by further DNA sequences in the sample. This rearrangement joins TRBV5-1 to TRBJ2-7; the match to TRBD1 covers 11 bases. The CDR3 consists of 14 residues. The ends lost 4 bases at V and 7 bases at J; junction bases unmatched: 7. The germline V gene encodes CDR1 SGHRS and CDR2 YFSETQ. The CDR3 DNA sequence: TGCGCCAGCAGCCAGGGGACAGGGGGGCAGGAGCAGTACTTC. Translation: CASSQGTGGQEQYF.

This chain's CDR3 is CASSLSVLGFRGYTF. The CDR3 DNA is TGTGCCAGCAGCTTAAGTGTCTTGGGTTTTAGAGGCTACACCTTC. The genes are TRBV7-9 and TRBJ1-2, with D hard to call. CDR3 length: 15 amino acids. Trimming stripped 2 bases from V and 8 bases from J, with 18 bases between. Germline CDR1 is SEHNR and CDR2 is FQNEAQ (reference sequence). The complete variable domain, with remaining parts taken from reference TRBV7-9 and TRBJ1-2, reads DTGVSQNPRHKITKRGQNVTFRCDPISEHNRLYWYRQTLGQGPEFLTYFQNEAQLEKSRLLSDRFSAERPKGSFSTLEIQRTEQGDSAMYLCASSLSVLGFRGYTFGSGTRLTVV.

The chain has TRBV29-1 and TRBJ2-1; 8 bases map to TRBD2. The length of the CDR3 is 15 residues. V was pared by 2 bases and J by 6 bases, with 9 bases of the junction left unmatched. CDR1 and CDR2 from the germline V gene are SQVTM and ANQGSEA. CDR3 protein: CSVEMGRGDPNEQFF. For the CDR3, the DNA is TGCAGCGTTGAAATGGGGCGGGGGGACCCCAATGAGCAGTTCTTC.

As for this clone: Compared with germline, one end of the junction differs, possibly owing to a read error. The gene calls are TRBV5-1 and TRBJ1-4; 7 nucleotides agree with TRBD1. This CDR3 contains 16 residues. CDR1 and CDR2 (germline): SGHRS, YFSETQ. DNA for the CDR3: TGCGCCAGCACCTTGAACCCTGGGGGACAGAATGAAAAACTGTTTTTT. Its protein product is CASTLNPGGQNEKLFF.

In its sample, this clone was seen many times. The chain couples TRBV30 to TRBJ1-1; D gene unclear. This CDR3 has 13 amino acids. Trimming took off 2 bases at V and 1 base at J, with 8 bases between the two ends. Germline V lookup: CDR1 GTSNPN, CDR2 SVGIG (reference sequence). CDR3 amino acids: CAWSIQRNTEAFF. In DNA, the CDR3 is TGTGCCTGGAGTATCCAAAGGAACACTGAAGCTTTCTTT.

This rearrangement joins TRBV23-1 to TRBJ2-6; D is unclear. TRBV23-1 carries the ORF label, with uncertain function. This CDR3 contains 18 residues. V was pared by 4 bases and J by 5 bases, with 21 bases between. CDR3 residues: CASSPEHTQQSRANVLTF. CDR3 nucleotide sequence: TGCGCCAGCAGTCCGGAGCATACGCAACAAAGTCGGGCCAACGTCCTGACTTTC.

This clone came up many times. The rearrangement links TRBV5-1 to TRBJ2-1; D is unclear. The germline V and J ends were trimmed by 0 bases and 4 bases, with 11 bases remaining between them. The CDR3 totals 15 residues. From germline, CDR1 is SGHRS and CDR2 YFSETQ. DNA for the CDR3: TGCGCCAGCAGCTTGGCCAGCACGGCGTACAATGAGCAGTTCTTC. It is translated as CASSLASTAYNEQFF.

The genes are TRBV6-6 and TRBJ2-7; D not certain. With 2 bases removed from V and 6 bases from J, the gap between germline ends came to 5 bases. CDR3 length: 11 residues. Germline-derived CDR1 and CDR2 are MNHNY and SVGAGI (reference sequence). This chain's CDR3 is CASSYGAEQYF. As DNA, the CDR3 is TGTGCCAGCAGTTACGGCGCCGAGCAGTACTTC.

This clone has at least ten counts. The chain has TRBV6-1 and TRBJ2-7; no firm D call. Germline CDR1 MNHNS, CDR2 SASEGT. V lost 4 bases and J 6 bases, leaving 16 bases between the germline ends. The CDR3 spans 14 residues. The CDR3 nucleotides read TGTGCCAGCAGTGGATTACGATCCTCCCCCGAGCAGTACTTC. The encoded protein is CASSGLRSSPEQYF.

As to this clone: Other DNA sequences of this sample code for an identical CDR3. The CDR3 spells CASSLTGGTNEKLFF. CDR3 DNA sequence: TGCGCCAGCAGCTTGACAGGGGGCACTAATGAAAAACTGTTTTTT. V gene TRBV5-1 combines with J gene TRBJ1-4; the match to TRBD1 covers 9 bases. The CDR3 consists of 15 residues. The V gene's germline CDR1 is SGHRS and CDR2 YFSETQ. The J segment lost 2 bases and the V segment lost 1 base, leaving 0 bases of the junction unmatched. The full variable domain, with the rest looked up from reference TRBV5-1 and TRBJ1-4, is KAGVTQTPRYLIKTRGQQVTLSCSPISGHRSVSWYQQTPGQGLQFLFEYFSETQRNKGNFPGRFSGRQFSNSRSEMNVSTLELGDSALYLCASSLTGGTNEKLFFGSGTQLSVL.

This sequence joins TRBV5-6 and TRBJ2-3, with D possibly TRBD1 on 6 matching bases. V was pared by 4 bases and J by 2 bases, with 11 bases between. CDR1 is SGHDT and CDR2 is YYEEEE in the germline V gene. The CDR3 is 14 amino acids. The CDR3 loop is CASSLRTATDTQYF. CDR3 DNA: TGTGCCAGCAGCCTAAGGACAGCCACAGATACGCAGTATTTT.

V is TRBV27 and J is TRBJ2-1, with 14 bases lining up with TRBD2. CDR1 and CDR2 (germline): MNHEY, SMNVEV (reference sequence). This CDR3 has 16 residues. The J segment lost 1 base and the V segment lost 8 bases, leaving 4 bases of the junction unmatched. CDR3 nucleotide sequence: TGTGCCAGCTGGACTAGCGGGAGGACTTCCTACAATGAGCAGTTCTTC. This encodes CASWTSGRTSYNEQFF.

The J gene is TRBJ1-1, the V gene TRBV19; the D gene is possibly TRBD1 (5 bases). Germline CDR1 reads LNHDA; CDR2 reads SQIVND (reference sequence). This CDR3 is 15 amino acids long. Trimming removed 11 bases at V and 5 bases at J, with 24 bases between. The chain's CDR3 is CASKYGGRRVTEAFF. The CDR3 DNA follows: TGTGCCTCAAAATATGGGGGTCGCAGGGTTACTGAAGCTTTCTTT. Variable domain in full (rest from reference TRBV19 and TRBJ1-1): DGGITQSPKYLFRKEGQNVTLSCEQNLNHDAMYWYRQDPGQGLRLIYYSQIVNDFQKGDIAEGYSVSREKKESFPLTVTSAQKNPTAFYLCASKYGGRRVTEAFFGQGTRLTVV.

The J gene is TRBJ2-2, the V gene TRBV5-1; no reliable D call. The germline V and J ends were trimmed by 5 bases and 1 base, with 6 bases remaining between them. The CDR3 is 13 amino acids. Per germline, CDR1 SGHRS and CDR2 YFSETQ. The CDR3 DNA follows: TGCGCCAGCAGACTGCAGAACACCGGGGAGCTGTTTTTT. Protein product: CASRLQNTGELFF.

The rearrangement links TRBV6-6 to TRBJ2-2; TRBD2 agrees at 9 bases. Germline V lookup: CDR1 MNHNY, CDR2 SVGAGI (reference sequence). This CDR3 spans 14 amino acids. The V and J ends lost 7 bases and 6 bases, in that order; junction bases with no gene match: 6. CDR3 in amino acids: CASTPAGGAGELFF. In DNA form, the CDR3 reads TGTGCCAGCACCCCGGCGGGAGGGGCCGGGGAGCTGTTTTTT.

This sequence joins TRBV28 and TRBJ2-5, with 9 nucleotides matching TRBD1. Trimming took 2 bases from V and 1 from J; bases not matched to a gene: 11. This CDR3 spans 18 amino acids. Germline CDR1 is MDHEN and CDR2 is SYDVKM. CDR3 nucleotide sequence: TGTGCCAGCAGTTTAAAGTACGCGGGGACAGGGTTCCAAGAGACCCAGTACTTC. This gives the protein CASSLKYAGTGFQETQYF.

The genes are TRBV2 and TRBJ1-4; TRBD1 might be the D (5 bases). CDR1 is SNHLY, CDR2 FYNNEI, per germline. The CDR3 runs to 14 residues. Trimming removed 2 bases from V and 7 bases from J, with 11 bases in between. The CDR3 spells CASSERGFSEKLFF. The CDR3 DNA is TGTGCCAGCAGTGAACGGGGGTTCAGTGAAAAACTGTTTTTT.

This chain links TRBV28 with TRBJ1-2; TRBD1 matches 10 bases. Germline V CDR1 and CDR2: MDHEN, SYDVKM. The CDR3 contains 17 residues. With 2 bases clipped from V and 4 bases from J, the junction kept 10 bases outside the gene matches. As DNA, the CDR3 is TGTGCCAGCAGTTTAAGCCTTTTCCGACAGGGGGCCTATGGCTACACCTTC. As protein: CASSLSLFRQGAYGYTF.

The V and J genes are TRBV11-2 and TRBJ2-2, with TRBD2 matching over 7 bases. Germline values: CDR1 SGHAT, CDR2 FQNNGV. The junction had 9 bases not matched to a gene; V was cut back by 4 bases and J by 1 base. The CDR3 covers 17 residues. The DNA of the CDR3 is TGTGCCAGCAGCTCCCCTAGGGCTAGCGGGAACACCGGGGAGCTGTTTTTT. Its translation: CASSSPRASGNTGELFF.

The chain links TRBV28 to TRBJ1-3; D is undetermined. The V and J ends lost 6 bases and 8 bases respectively, with 17 bases between them. In germline, CDR1 is MDHEN, CDR2 SYDVKM. The CDR3 loop spans 14 amino acids. The CDR3 DNA is TGTGCCAGCAGACCCGGGCAGGCGTGGGACACCATATATTTT. This sequence encodes CASRPGQAWDTIYF. Supplemented by reference TRBV28 and TRBJ1-3, the full variable domain reads DVKVTQSSRYLVKRTGEKVFLECVQDMDHENMFWYRQDPGLGLRLIYFSYDVKMKEKGDIPEGYSVSREKKERFSLILESASTNQTSMYLCASRPGQAWDTIYFGEGSWLTVV.

The chain recombines TRBV5-5 with TRBJ1-1, with TRBD1 matching over 8 bases. Per germline, CDR1 SGHKS and CDR2 YYEKEE (reference sequence). The CDR3 has 14 residues. After removal of 3 bases from V and 0 bases from J, the junction contained 1 base not matched to a gene. The CDR3 bases are TGTGCCAGCAGCTCGACAGGGGTGAACACTGAAGCTTTCTTT. This gives the protein CASSSTGVNTEAFF.

The J gene is TRBJ2-7, the V gene TRBV19, with 12 bases aligning to TRBD2. V shed 5 bases and J 8 bases; nucleotides not matched to a gene: 10. Germline CDR1 is LNHDA and CDR2 is SQIVND (reference sequence). CDR3 length equals 15 residues. CDR3 sequence: CASSLRLAGVLQQYF. CDR3 nucleotides: TGTGCCAGTAGTCTGAGACTAGCGGGAGTATTGCAGCAGTACTTC.

This chain joins TRBV30 and TRBJ2-6; D could derive from TRBD1 or TRBD2 (5 bases each). The CDR3 loop spans 14 amino acids. Between the trimmed V and J ends, which lost 4 bases and 2 bases, there was a span of 9 bases. CDR1 is GTSNPN and CDR2 is SVGIG in the germline V gene (reference sequence). CDR3 DNA: TGTGCCTGGATGAGGGGCCCTGGGGCCAACGTCCTGACTTTC. The encoded protein is CAWMRGPGANVLTF.

The CDR3 loop is CASSLRGGGNEQYF. The CDR3 nucleotides are TGTGCCAGTAGTCTTCGCGGCGGCGGGAACGAGCAGTACTTC. The gene calls are TRBV19 and TRBJ2-7; a possible D gene is TRBD2 (6 bases). The CDR3 is 14 amino acids. Trimming took off 5 bases at V and 5 bases at J, with 16 bases between the two ends. Germline V CDR1 and CDR2: LNHDA, SQIVND (reference sequence).

This clone was observed a handful of times. The chain has TRBV11-2 and TRBJ1-1; TRBD1 is a possible D gene (6 bases). The CDR3 runs to 17 residues. The germline gives CDR1 SGHAT, CDR2 FQNNGV. Deletions cut 4 bases from V and 0 bases from J, with 18 bases between. CDR3 in amino acids: CASSSSPDRRLNTEAFF. DNA of the CDR3: TGTGCCAGCAGCTCCTCCCCGGACAGACGCTTGAACACTGAAGCTTTCTTT. The variable domain in full, with the rest retrieved from reference TRBV11-2 and TRBJ1-1, is EAGVAQSPRYKIIEKRQSVAFWCNPISGHATLYWYQQILGQGPKLLIQFQNNGVVDDSQLPKDRFSAERLKGVDSTLKIQPAKLEDSAVYLCASSSSPDRRLNTEAFFGQGTRLTVV.

The chain has TRBV7-9 and TRBJ2-3, with TRBD1 matching 7 bases. The CDR3 is 13 amino acids. CDR1 and CDR2 from the germline V gene are SEHNR and FQNEAQ (reference sequence). V lost 4 bases and J lost 9; bases outside the gene matches: 7. The CDR3: CASSSTDRETQYF. The CDR3 DNA sequence: TGTGCCAGCAGCTCAACAGACAGGGAGACGCAGTATTTT.